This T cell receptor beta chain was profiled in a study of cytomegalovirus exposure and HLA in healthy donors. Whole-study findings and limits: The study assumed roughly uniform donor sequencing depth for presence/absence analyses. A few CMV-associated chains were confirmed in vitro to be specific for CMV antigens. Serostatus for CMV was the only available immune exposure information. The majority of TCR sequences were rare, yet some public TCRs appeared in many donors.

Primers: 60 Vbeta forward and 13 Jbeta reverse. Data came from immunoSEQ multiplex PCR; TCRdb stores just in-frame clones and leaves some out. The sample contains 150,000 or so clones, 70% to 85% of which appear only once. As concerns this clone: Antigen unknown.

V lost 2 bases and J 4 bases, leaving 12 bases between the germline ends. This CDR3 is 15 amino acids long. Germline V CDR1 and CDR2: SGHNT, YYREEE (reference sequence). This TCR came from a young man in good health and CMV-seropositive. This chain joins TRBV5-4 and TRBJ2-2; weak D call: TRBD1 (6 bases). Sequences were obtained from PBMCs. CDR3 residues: CASSFAGGGTGELFF. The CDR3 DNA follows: TGTGCCAGCAGCTTTGCTGGGGGCGGCACCGGGGAGCTGTTTTTT. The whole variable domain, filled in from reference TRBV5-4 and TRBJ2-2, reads ETGVTQSPTHLIKTRGQQVTLRCSSQSGHNTVSWYQQALGQGPQFIFQYYREEENGRGNFPPRFSGLQFPNYSSELNVNALELDDSALYLCASSFAGGGTGELFFGEGSRLTVL.